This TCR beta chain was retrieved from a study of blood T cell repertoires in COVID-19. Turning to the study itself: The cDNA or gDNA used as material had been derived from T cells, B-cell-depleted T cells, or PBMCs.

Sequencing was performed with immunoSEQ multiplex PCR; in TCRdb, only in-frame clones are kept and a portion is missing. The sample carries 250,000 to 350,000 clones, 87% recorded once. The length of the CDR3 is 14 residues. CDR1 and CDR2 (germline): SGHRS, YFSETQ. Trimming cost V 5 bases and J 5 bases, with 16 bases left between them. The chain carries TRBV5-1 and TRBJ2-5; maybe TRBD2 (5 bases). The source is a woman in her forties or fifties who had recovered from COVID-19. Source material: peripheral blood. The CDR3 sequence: CASRHPEPGETQYF. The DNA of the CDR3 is TGCGCCAGCAGACACCCTGAGCCGGGGGAGACCCAGTACTTC.